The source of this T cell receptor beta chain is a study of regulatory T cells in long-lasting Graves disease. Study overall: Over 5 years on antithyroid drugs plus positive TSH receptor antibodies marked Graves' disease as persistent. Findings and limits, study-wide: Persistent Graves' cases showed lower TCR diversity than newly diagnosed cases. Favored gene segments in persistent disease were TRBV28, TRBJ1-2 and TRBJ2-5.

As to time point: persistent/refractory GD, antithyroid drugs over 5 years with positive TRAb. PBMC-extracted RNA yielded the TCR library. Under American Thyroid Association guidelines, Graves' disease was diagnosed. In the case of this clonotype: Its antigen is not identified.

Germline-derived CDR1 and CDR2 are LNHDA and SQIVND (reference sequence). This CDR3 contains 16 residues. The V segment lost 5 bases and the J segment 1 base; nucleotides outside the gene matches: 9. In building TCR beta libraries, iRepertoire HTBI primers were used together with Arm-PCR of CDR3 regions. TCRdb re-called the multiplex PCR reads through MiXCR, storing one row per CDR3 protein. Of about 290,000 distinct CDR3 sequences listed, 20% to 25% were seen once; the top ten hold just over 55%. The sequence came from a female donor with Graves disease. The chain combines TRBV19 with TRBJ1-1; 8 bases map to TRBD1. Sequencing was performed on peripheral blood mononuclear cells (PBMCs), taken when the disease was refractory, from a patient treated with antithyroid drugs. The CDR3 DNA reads TGTGCCAGTAGTCAACCTGTTGGGACAGGGAACACTGAAGCTTTCTTT. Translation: CASSQPVGTGNTEAFF.